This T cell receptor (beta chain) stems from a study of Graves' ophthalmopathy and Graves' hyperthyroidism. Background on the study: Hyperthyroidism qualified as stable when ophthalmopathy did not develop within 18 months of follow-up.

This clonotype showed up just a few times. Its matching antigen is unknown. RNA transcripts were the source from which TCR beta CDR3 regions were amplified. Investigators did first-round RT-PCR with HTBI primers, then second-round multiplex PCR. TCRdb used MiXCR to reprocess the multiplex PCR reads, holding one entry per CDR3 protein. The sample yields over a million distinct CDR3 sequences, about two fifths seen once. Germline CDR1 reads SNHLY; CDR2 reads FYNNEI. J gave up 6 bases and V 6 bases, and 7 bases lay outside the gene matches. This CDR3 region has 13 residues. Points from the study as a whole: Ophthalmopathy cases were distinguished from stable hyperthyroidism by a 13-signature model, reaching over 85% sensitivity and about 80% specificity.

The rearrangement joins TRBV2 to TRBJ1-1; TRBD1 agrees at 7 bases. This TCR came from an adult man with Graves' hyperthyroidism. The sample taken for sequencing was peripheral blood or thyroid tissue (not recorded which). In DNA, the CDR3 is TGTGCCAGCAGGGCTACAGGGGCGGCTGAAGCTTTCTTT. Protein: CASRATGAAEAFF.